A selection of T cell receptor beta chains follows, all from one sample in a study of early T cells in non-severe SARS-CoV-2 infection. MiXCR, applied by TCRdb to the 5' RACE reads, yields one record per CDR3 protein. Of 25,000 to 30,000 distinct CDR3 sequences in the sample, around 4.5% are singletons; the top ten hold about 4.2%. The sequencing sample was made of whole blood. These TCRs come from an adult who was a healthcare worker with PCR-confirmed SARS-CoV-2 infection or an uninfected control (not recorded which). CDR3s leave out the opening cysteine and the closing phenylalanine or tryptophan. Fields, in order: V gene, J gene, CDR3 protein.

>TRBV10-3|TRBJ2-3
AISDLTSGVADTQY
>TRBV20-1|TRBJ2-7
SARRTRTGDSYEQY
>TRBV20-1|TRBJ1-1
SARGETTEAF
>TRBV12-3/TRBV12-4|TRBJ2-3
ASSLGGSDTQY
>TRBV7-8|TRBJ1-2
ASGQGQSLYGYT
>TRBV2|TRBJ2-1
ASWRGYNEQF
>TRBV28|TRBJ2-1
ASSSPGQHYNEQF
>TRBV11-2|TRBJ2-1
ASSLDQGGRQF
>TRBV20-1|TRBJ2-1
SASTPVEQF
>TRBV3-1|TRBJ2-3
ASSPGQGRDTQY
>TRBV5-1|TRBJ2-7
ASSSDYEQY
>TRBV12-3/TRBV12-4|TRBJ1-1
ASSIGEVPEAF
>TRBV20-1|TRBJ1-1
SARPDRYSEAF
>TRBV12-3/TRBV12-4|TRBJ1-3
ASSFAGLSNGNTIY
>TRBV5-1|TRBJ2-6
ASSFLSGSTPGANVLT
>TRBV3-1|TRBJ2-3
ASSQVRGLATDTQY
>TRBV20-1|TRBJ2-3
SARATPGTSGGAHTDTQY
>TRBV20-1|TRBJ1-2
SAYSTSYGYT
>TRBV4-1|TRBJ1-2
ASSIEPASYGYT
>TRBV7-9|TRBJ2-1
ASSLGGTSSEQF
>TRBV28|TRBJ2-1
ASSLGVAGGFNEQF
>TRBV5-1|TRBJ1-4
ASSSTAGVATNEKLF
>TRBV19|TRBJ1-1
ASSNSPGVRAF
>TRBV7-3|TRBJ2-2
ASSAPPTGELF
>TRBV6-1|TRBJ1-1
ASSENGSTEAF
>TRBV12-3/TRBV12-4|TRBJ2-3
ASLGLSTDTQY
>TRBV20-1|TRBJ1-6
SASRGQGVPLH
>TRBV13|TRBJ2-7
ASRGRVGAQEQY